This T cell receptor beta chain originates from a study of human T cells and chemical hapten exposure. Time point specified: patch test 1, 2 weeks after DPC sensitization. Treatment denoted: therapeutic diphenylcyclopropenone sensitization with weekly scalp DPC. The sample holds many counts of this clonotype. TCRdb ran MiXCR on the RACE reads and lists one entry per CDR3 protein. This table holds around 340,000 distinct CDR3 sequences, under 8% found once. The ends were cut back, 5 bases at V and 2 bases at J, with 9 bases in the middle. Germline CDR1 MNHEY, CDR2 SMNVEV (reference sequence). CDR3 length: 13 residues.

The sequence derives from a woman between 18 and 29 years old with alopecia areata. Some clones in this sample may be carry-over from other donors' samples. The chain recombines TRBV27 with TRBJ1-1, with D possibly TRBD1 on 6 matching bases. This specimen was whole blood, taken in connection with sensitization to the hapten diphenylcyclopropenone (DPC). The CDR3 protein is CASSQQGNTEAFF. CDR3 in DNA: TGTGCCAGCAGTCAACAGGGAAACACTGAAGCTTTCTTT.